One sample yielded the 14 T cell receptor beta chains listed below, sequenced in a study of PD-1 blockade in mismatch repair-deficient tumors. Method: immunoSEQ multiplex PCR; TCRdb's copy keeps in-frame clones and lacks some. The data show 90,000 to 120,000 clones, 82% seen once. This specimen consisted of peripheral blood, obtained approximately 8 months after starting pembrolizumab. The receptors were gathered from an adult with mismatch repair-deficient cancer.

This clone occurred once. The chain couples TRBV5-1 to TRBJ1-1; perhaps TRBD1 as D (5 bases). Trimming removed 7 bases from V and 5 bases from J, with 12 bases in between. Germline V CDR1 and CDR2: SGHRS, YFSETQ. The CDR3 has 12 residues. The CDR3 DNA reads as TGCGCCAGCGCTTGGGGGGAGACTGAAGCTTTCTTT. Amino acids: CASAWGETEAFF.

This CDR3 is CASSRAPLGVQFF. DNA for the CDR3: TGTGCCAGCAGCCGAGCCCCACTAGGGGTTCAGTTCTTC. The genes are TRBV14 and TRBJ2-1; D assignment may be TRBD1 or TRBD2 (5 bases each). Germline V gene sequence: CDR1 SGHDN, CDR2 FVKESK. This CDR3 has 13 amino acids. Trimming cost V 4 bases and J 13 bases, with 17 bases left between them.

The V and J genes are TRBV6-5 and TRBJ2-3; tentatively, D is TRBD1 or TRBD2 (5 bases each). Deletions cut 0 bases from V and 6 bases from J, with 16 bases between. Germline V gene sequence: CDR1 MNHEY, CDR2 SVGAGI. This CDR3 has 16 residues. In DNA form, the CDR3 reads TGTGCCAGCAGTTACTCTGGGGCAGGGACCGAGGATACGCAGTATTTT. It codes for CASSYSGAGTEDTQYF.

As to this clone: One junction end does not reproduce the germline sequence, and a read error may be involved. The J gene is TRBJ2-7, the V gene TRBV5-4; the match to TRBD2 covers 7 bases. From germline, CDR1 is SGHNT and CDR2 YYREEE (reference sequence). CDR3 size: 12 residues. The CDR3 protein is CASSLGGDEQYF. The CDR3 nucleotides are TGTGCCAGCAGTTTGGGGGGGGACGAGCAGTACTTC.

As concerns this clone: The junction does not match germline at one end; this may be a read error. J is TRBJ2-5 and V is TRBV7-7; D is unclear. The germline CDR1 and CDR2 sequences are SSHAT and FNYEAQ (reference sequence). This CDR3 is 13 amino acids long. For the CDR3, the DNA is TGTGCTAGCAGCCCCGAAGTTGCAGAGACCCAGTACTTC. Its translation: CASSPEVAETQYF.

V gene TRBV27 combines with J gene TRBJ2-4; D gene unclear. CDR3 length: 16 amino acids. The ends were cut back, 2 bases at V and 0 bases at J, with 11 bases in the middle. Looked up from germline, CDR1 is MNHEY and CDR2 is SMNVEV (reference sequence). This CDR3 is CASSLGLPLAKNIQYF. The CDR3 DNA sequence: TGTGCCAGCAGTTTAGGGCTCCCCCTAGCCAAAAACATTCAGTACTTC.

The rearrangement links TRBV30 to TRBJ2-1; TRBD2 agrees at 12 bases. Looked up from germline, CDR1 is GTSNPN and CDR2 is SVGIG (reference sequence). The V segment lost 3 bases and the J segment 0 bases; nucleotides outside the gene matches: 3. CDR3 size: 16 residues. The CDR3 nucleotides are TGTGCCTGGAGGGGACTAGCGGGTTCCTCCTACAATGAGCAGTTCTTC. Its translation: CAWRGLAGSSYNEQFF. Combining the CDR3 with reference TRBV30 and TRBJ2-1 gives the whole variable domain SQTIHQWPATLVQPVGSPLSLECTVEGTSNPNLYWYRQAAGRGLQLLFYSVGIGQISSEVPQNLSASRPQDRQFILSSKKLLLSDSGFYLCAWRGLAGSSYNEQFFGPGTRLTVL.

V usage is TRBV29-1 and J usage is TRBJ2-7; D is perhaps TRBD1 (5 bases). This CDR3 spans 12 amino acids. Germline V lookup: CDR1 SQVTM, CDR2 ANQGSEA. The V and J ends lost 1 base and 6 bases respectively, with 10 bases between them. The CDR3 is CSVEGSGREQYF. CDR3 in DNA: TGCAGCGTTGAAGGGTCAGGGCGCGAGCAGTACTTC.

The chain recombines TRBV9 with TRBJ2-5, with 13 bases fitting TRBD2. The CDR3 is 16 residues long. The germline CDR1 and CDR2 sequences are SGDLS and YYNGEE. V shed 0 bases and J 4 bases; nucleotides not matched to a gene: 3. In DNA form, the CDR3 reads TGTGCCAGCAGCGTAGAACTAGCGGGAGGGCTAGAGACCCAGTACTTC. It specifies CASSVELAGGLETQYF.

The CDR3: CASSSPYDSYNEQFF. CDR3 in DNA: TGTGCCAGCAGCTCCCCATACGACAGTTACAATGAGCAGTTCTTC. This rearrangement joins TRBV7-9 to TRBJ2-1; D might be TRBD1 (5 bases). The CDR3 totals 15 residues. Germline V gene sequence: CDR1 SEHNR, CDR2 FQNEAQ (reference sequence). Trimming shortened V by 4 bases and J by 4 bases, and 14 bases separated the two germline ends.

The chain links TRBV14 to TRBJ2-7; 9 bases are a match to TRBD1. CDR3 size: 16 residues. From germline, CDR1 is SGHDN and CDR2 FVKESK. Trimming took 4 bases from V and 3 from J; bases not matched to a gene: 10. CDR3 region: CASSLQGTGLDYEQYF. The CDR3 bases are TGTGCCAGCAGCCTACAGGGGACAGGGTTGGACTACGAGCAGTACTTC.

The chain combines TRBV14 with TRBJ1-2, with D uncertain. The germline V and J ends were trimmed by 4 bases and 8 bases, with 11 bases remaining between them. Germline V gene lookup returns CDR1 SGHDN and CDR2 FVKESK. This CDR3 contains 12 residues. The CDR3 spells CASSPSGWGYTF. CDR3 nucleotides: TGTGCCAGCAGCCCCTCCGGGTGGGGCTACACCTTC.

There are a few counts of this clone. This chain joins TRBV27 and TRBJ1-4; possible D gene TRBD1, 6 bases. Germline-derived CDR1 and CDR2 are MNHEY and SMNVEV (reference sequence). The CDR3 extends over 14 amino acids. V shed 9 bases and J shed 3 bases, with 14 bases lying between them. CDR3 in DNA: TGTGCCAGTAAGGGGGGGGGCCCTAATGAAAAACTGTTTTTT. Translation gives CASKGGGPNEKLFF.

The chain couples TRBV2 to TRBJ1-5; D possibly corresponds to TRBD1 (6 bases). This CDR3 region has 15 residues. V lost 5 bases and J 6 bases, leaving 17 bases between the germline ends. Germline-derived CDR1 and CDR2 are SNHLY and FYNNEI. CDR3 DNA: TGTGCCAGCAGTACAGGGAATGGGCAGGCTCAGCCCCAGCATTTT. Protein product: CASSTGNGQAQPQHF.